The 13 T cell receptor beta chains presented below share a single source sample, sequenced in a study of OX40 agonist ivuxolimab in advanced cancers. The data were produced by immunoSEQ multiplex PCR, yet TCRdb's version contains in-frame clones alone and is incomplete. The sample consists of about 62,000 clones, approximately 81% of them appearing once. The sequenced sample was CD4+ or CD8+ T cells sorted from blood, obtained in a trial of the OX40 agonist ivuxolimab. The receptor source for this set is an adult with an advanced solid tumor such as melanoma, head and neck, liver or kidney cancer.

V gene TRBV15 combines with J gene TRBJ2-7; TRBD1 matches at 7 bases. Germline V gene lookup returns CDR1 LNHNV and CDR2 YYDKDF (reference sequence). The V gene end was trimmed by 2 bases and the J gene end by 7 bases; junction bases not matched to a gene: 8. The CDR3 is made up of 14 amino acids. The CDR3 sequence is CATSRSDRVDEQYF. The CDR3 region has the DNA TGTGCCACCAGCAGATCCGACAGGGTGGATGAGCAGTACTTC.

This clone was recorded a few times. The chain uses TRBV19 and TRBJ2-3; 10 positions agree with TRBD2. This CDR3 contains 15 residues. Germline V gene data show CDR1 as LNHDA and CDR2 as SQIVND (reference sequence). The V gene end was trimmed by 3 bases and the J gene end by 5 bases; junction bases not matched to a gene: 5. CDR3 bases: TGTGCCAGTAGTATCCGAGCTAGCGGGAGAGATACGCAGTATTTT. Translation: CASSIRASGRDTQYF.

This chain uses TRBV25-1 with TRBJ2-5; D not certain. The CDR3 totals 13 residues. The ends were cut back, 4 bases at V and 3 bases at J, with 9 bases in the middle. Germline V gene data show CDR1 as MGHDK and CDR2 as SYGVNS. The CDR3 reads CASSGHLEETQYF. The CDR3 DNA reads TGTGCCAGCAGTGGCCACCTAGAAGAGACCCAGTACTTC.

The genes are TRBV4-1 and TRBJ2-2, with 9 bases aligning to TRBD1. The CDR3 spans 15 residues. CDR1 and CDR2 (germline): MGHRA, YSYEKL. V gave up 3 bases and J gave up 7 bases; unmatched junction bases: 6. This CDR3 is CASSQGTGWVGELFF. CDR3 sequence (DNA): TGCGCCAGCAGCCAGGGGACAGGGTGGGTCGGGGAGCTGTTTTTT.

The chain couples TRBV19 to TRBJ2-7; 9 nucleotides agree with TRBD2. The CDR3 runs to 15 residues. The junction had 9 bases not matched to a gene; V was cut back by 6 bases and J by 3 bases. Per germline, CDR1 LNHDA and CDR2 SQIVND (reference sequence). The CDR3 spells CASSAPGTSLYEQYF. Here the CDR3 DNA reads TGTGCCAGTAGCGCCCCCGGGACTAGCCTCTACGAGCAGTACTTC.

V gene TRBV5-6 combines with J gene TRBJ1-6; D gene uncertain. The CDR3 is 16 residues long. The germline V gene has CDR1 SGHDT and CDR2 YYEEEE. V dropped 0 bases and J dropped 10 bases, with 17 bases sitting between them. CDR3 protein: CASSLVRALVESPLHF. The CDR3 DNA is TGTGCCAGCAGCTTGGTGAGGGCTCTGGTCGAATCACCCCTCCACTTT.

The chain is built from TRBV18 and TRBJ1-1, with TRBD1 identical over 8 bases. Germline V gene sequence: CDR1 KGHSH, CDR2 LQKENI. CDR3 length: 17 amino acids. The J segment lost 3 bases and the V segment lost 3 bases, leaving 12 bases of the junction unmatched. For the CDR3, the DNA is TGTGCCAGCTCACCGCGGCTCGTCGGACAGGGAGACACTGAAGCTTTCTTT. Its protein product is CASSPRLVGQGDTEAFF.

The chain is built from TRBV6-5 and TRBJ1-1; D uncertain. The V gene's germline CDR1 is MNHEY and CDR2 SVGAGI. The CDR3 is 12 amino acids. V was trimmed by 2 bases and J by 6 bases, leaving 7 bases between them. CDR3 DNA sequence: TGTGCCAGCAGTTACGTCGGGGCTGAAGCTTTCTTT. Its translation is CASSYVGAEAFF.

This clone was seen a handful of times. This chain joins TRBV5-1 and TRBJ1-1; 8 bases match TRBD1. The trim removed 4 bases at V and 5 bases at J, leaving 10 bases unmatched. Germline V CDR1 and CDR2: SGHRS, YFSETQ. This CDR3 is 15 amino acids long. The DNA for the CDR3 is TGCGCCAGCAGCCCGGAAGGACAGGGATATACTGAAGCTTTCTTT. Translated: CASSPEGQGYTEAFF.

The chain employs TRBV4-1 and TRBJ1-1; D is ambiguous. Trimming removed 0 bases at V and 8 bases at J, with 7 bases between. Looked up from germline, CDR1 is MGHRA and CDR2 is YSYEKL. The CDR3 contains 12 residues. CDR3 bases: TGCGCCAGCAGCCAAGATGTGGGAGAAGCTTTCTTT. Residues: CASSQDVGEAFF.

This clone was recorded only once. The chain is built from TRBV5-1 and TRBJ2-5, with 9 bases fitting TRBD1. The length of the CDR3 is 15 residues. Germline V gene lookup returns CDR1 SGHRS and CDR2 YFSETQ. The junction had 8 bases not matched to a gene; V was cut back by 4 bases and J by 4 bases. CDR3 sequence: CASSALQGARETQYF. The DNA for the CDR3 is TGCGCCAGCAGCGCATTACAGGGGGCGAGAGAGACCCAGTACTTC.

The chain employs TRBV28 and TRBJ2-5; tentative D call: TRBD1 (6 bases). The V gene's germline CDR1 is MDHEN and CDR2 SYDVKM. The V gene lost 2 bases and the J gene lost 3 bases, with 13 bases spanning the gap. The CDR3 covers 15 residues. The CDR3 nucleotides are TGTGCCAGCAGTTTAGGGCAGGGGTTAAAAGAGACCCAGTACTTC. This sequence encodes CASSLGQGLKETQYF. The whole variable domain, remainder taken from reference TRBV28 and TRBJ2-5, is DVKVTQSSRYLVKRTGEKVFLECVQDMDHENMFWYRQDPGLGLRLIYFSYDVKMKEKGDIPEGYSVSREKKERFSLILESASTNQTSMYLCASSLGQGLKETQYFGPGTRLLVL.

The CDR3 DNA is TGTGCCAGCAGCTTAGTGGGGGATAGCACTGAAGCTTTCTTT. This translates into CASSLVGDSTEAFF. J is TRBJ1-1 and V is TRBV7-2; TRBD1 is a possible D gene (5 bases). Germline values: CDR1 SGHTA, CDR2 FQGNSA. This CDR3 has 14 amino acids. V gave up 1 base and J gave up 4 bases, with 10 bases separating them.